The 10 T cell receptor beta chains below all came from one sample that was sequenced in a study of blood T cell repertoires in COVID-19. The repertoire was sequenced with immunoSEQ multiplex PCR; TCRdb's copy has only in-frame clones and lacks some. The sample lists under 200,000 clones; under 95% were seen once. The specimen was peripheral blood. These receptors were taken from a man aged 18 to 30 with COVID-19, enrolled during active disease.

V and J are TRBV4-1 and TRBJ2-1, with D possibly being TRBD1 (6 bases). The CDR3 covers 14 residues. V lost 4 bases and J 10 bases, leaving 17 bases between the germline ends. Germline values: CDR1 MGHRA, CDR2 YSYEKL. Here the CDR3 reads CASSPLLRGQEQFF. The DNA of the CDR3 is TGCGCCAGCAGCCCCTTACTTCGAGGACAGGAGCAGTTCTTC.

This clone turned up a few times. The rearrangement uses TRBV7-9 and TRBJ2-2; 9 bases fit TRBD1. Trimming at V came to 6 bases and at J to 1 base, leaving 0 bases not matched to a gene. The CDR3 sequence is 14 residues long. Looked up from germline, CDR1 is SEHNR and CDR2 is FQNEAQ (reference sequence). As DNA, the CDR3 is TGTGCCAGCAGGGGACAGGGGAACACCGGGGAGCTGTTTTTT. Its translation: CASRGQGNTGELFF.

This chain connects TRBV9 to TRBJ2-7, with TRBD2 identical over 9 bases. The CDR3 length is 16 residues. The germline CDR1 and CDR2 sequences are SGDLS and YYNGEE. The trim removed 4 bases at V and 6 bases at J, leaving 14 bases unmatched. CDR3 amino acids: CASSPFRVAGAAEQYF. The CDR3 DNA reads as TGTGCCAGCAGCCCCTTCAGGGTAGCGGGAGCCGCCGAGCAGTACTTC. Variable domain in full (rest from reference TRBV9 and TRBJ2-7): DSGVTQTPKHLITATGQRVTLRCSPRSGDLSVYWYQQSLDQGLQFLIQYYNGEERAKGNILERFSAQQFPDLHSELNLSSLELGDSALYFCASSPFRVAGAAEQYFGPGTRLTVT.

The genes are TRBV12-3 or TRBV12-4 and TRBJ2-7; D perhaps matches TRBD2 (6 bases). Trimming left V 3 bases short and J 4 bases short, with 10 bases between. The CDR3 has 13 residues. The CDR3 here is CASSFAGSYEQYF. The CDR3 DNA reads as TGTGCCAGCAGTTTTGCGGGGTCGTACGAGCAGTACTTC.

The chain uses TRBV6-5 and TRBJ1-4; D possibly corresponds to TRBD1 (6 bases). The CDR3 is 15 residues long. The germline V gene has CDR1 MNHEY and CDR2 SVGAGI. Trimming took off 5 bases at V and 8 bases at J, with 18 bases between the two ends. CDR3 sequence reads: CASSHRGQREEKLFF. DNA of the CDR3: TGTGCCAGCAGTCACCGGGGACAAAGGGAAGAAAAACTGTTTTTT.

This clone turned up a few times. This chain uses TRBV10-1 with TRBJ2-1, with D possibly TRBD2 on 7 matching bases. V lost 3 bases and J 8 bases, leaving 17 bases between the germline ends. Looked up from germline, CDR1 is WNHNN and CDR2 is SYGVQD (reference sequence). The CDR3 sequence is 15 residues long. The CDR3 region is CASSEGLGGGYEQFF. The CDR3 coding sequence is TGCGCCAGCAGTGAAGGACTAGGGGGAGGCTATGAGCAGTTCTTC.

This rearrangement joins TRBV5-1 to TRBJ2-3; tentatively, D is TRBD1 (6 bases). Trimming cost V 4 bases and J 2 bases, with 11 bases left between them. Per germline, CDR1 SGHRS and CDR2 YFSETQ. The CDR3 runs to 14 residues. CDR3 coding DNA: TGCGCCAGCAGCATACAGGGACCCACAGATACGCAGTATTTT. Protein: CASSIQGPTDTQYF.

This sequence joins TRBV27 and TRBJ2-5; 8 bases map to TRBD1. Germline V gene sequence: CDR1 MNHEY, CDR2 SMNVEV (reference sequence). The CDR3 covers 15 residues. The junction had 7 bases not matched to a gene; V was cut back by 0 bases and J by 7 bases. CDR3 loop: CASSLSRQGSGTQYF. CDR3 sequence (DNA): TGTGCCAGCAGTTTATCGCGACAGGGGTCGGGGACCCAGTACTTC.

V and J are TRBV7-3 and TRBJ2-1; TRBD2 agrees at 8 bases. In germline, CDR1 is SGHTA, CDR2 FQGTGA. The ends lost 3 bases at V and 9 bases at J; junction bases unmatched: 10. CDR3 length: 15 residues. The CDR3 DNA is TGTGCCAGCAGCTTCGGACTAGCCCCGGGAGGTGAGCAGTTCTTC. As protein: CASSFGLAPGGEQFF. Looking up the rest from reference TRBV7-3 and TRBJ2-1 gives the full variable domain: GAGVSQTPSNKVTEKGKYVELRCDPISGHTALYWYRQSLGQGPEFLIYFQGTGAADDSGLPNDRFFAVRPEGSVSTLKIQRTERGDSAVYLCASSFGLAPGGEQFFGPGTRLTVL.

The CDR3 sequence is CASSVAAGGGEQFF. CDR3 in DNA: TGTGCCAGCAGCGTAGCTGCGGGGGGAGGGGAGCAGTTCTTC. The chain couples TRBV9 to TRBJ2-1; TRBD2 agrees at 8 bases. The CDR3 length is 14 residues. V trimming: 0 bases; J trimming: 10 bases; junction bases outside the gene matches: 6. CDR1 is SGDLS and CDR2 is YYNGEE in the germline V gene.